These T cell receptor beta chains were read from a single sample in a study of T-cell reconstitution after alpha-beta-depleted transplantation in children. TCRdb independently ran MiXCR on the PCR reads; one entry per CDR3 protein. The sample records about 370,000 distinct CDR3 sequences, around 21% being singletons. This material consisted of PBMCs from the stem cell graft donor, taken from the stem cell graft. These receptors all stem from a human donor who donated a stem cell graft to a child with acute myeloid leukemia. The CDR3 runs from the conserved cysteine through the conserved F or W. The order of the fields is clone size, D gene, V gene, CDR3 length, J gene, CDR3 protein, CDR3 DNA. A D gene is named only where the DNA matches it firmly. Expanded clones are given a class, and other clones once, few, many or no size at all.

abundance: .
d_gene: TRBD2
v_gene: TRBV24-1
len: 19
j_gene: TRBJ2-3
CDR3aa: CATSDRKGLAGPSTDTQYF
CDR3nt: TGTGCCACCAGTGATCGAAAGGGACTAGCGGGGCCGAGCACAGATACGCAGTATTTT

abundance: few
d_gene: .
v_gene: TRBV7-2
len: 15
j_gene: TRBJ2-7
CDR3aa: CASSLAGSGGYEQYF
CDR3nt: TGTGCCAGCAGCTTAGCAGGGTCTGGGGGCTACGAGCAGTACTTC

abundance: many
d_gene: .
v_gene: TRBV12-3/TRBV12-4
len: 16
j_gene: TRBJ2-3
CDR3aa: CASSLGLGDLTDTQYF
CDR3nt: TGTGCCAGCAGTTTAGGGCTGGGAGATTTAACAGATACGCAGTATTTT

abundance: many
d_gene: .
v_gene: TRBV6-5
len: 15
j_gene: TRBJ1-2
CDR3aa: CASSYLDRPSYGYTF
CDR3nt: TGTGCCAGCAGTTACTTGGACAGACCGAGCTATGGCTACACCTTC

abundance: few
d_gene: TRBD2
v_gene: TRBV6-5
len: 17
j_gene: TRBJ2-5
CDR3aa: CASSSPPGLAGVETQYF
CDR3nt: TGTGCCAGCAGTTCGCCCCCGGGACTAGCGGGAGTTGAGACCCAGTACTTC

abundance: few
d_gene: TRBD2
v_gene: TRBV12-3/TRBV12-4
len: 16
j_gene: TRBJ2-1
CDR3aa: CASSPYSAGGTNEQFF
CDR3nt: TGTGCCAGCAGTCCGTATTCTGCGGGAGGTACCAATGAGCAGTTCTTC

abundance: many
d_gene: .
v_gene: TRBV20-1
len: 14
j_gene: TRBJ1-2
CDR3aa: CSARQGTPYYGYTF
CDR3nt: TGCAGTGCTAGGCAGGGTACCCCCTACTATGGCTACACCTTC

abundance: few
d_gene: .
v_gene: TRBV12-3/TRBV12-4
len: 14
j_gene: TRBJ2-7
CDR3aa: CASSLGAEVWEQYF
CDR3nt: TGTGCCAGCAGTTTAGGCGCGGAAGTCTGGGAGCAGTACTTC

abundance: few
d_gene: TRBD2
v_gene: TRBV19
len: 15
j_gene: TRBJ2-1
CDR3aa: CASSIEGGRSAEQFF
CDR3nt: TGTGCCAGTAGTATCGAGGGCGGGAGATCGGCGGAGCAGTTCTTC

abundance: few
d_gene: .
v_gene: TRBV20-1
len: 14
j_gene: TRBJ2-7
CDR3aa: CSARDVTFSYEQYF
CDR3nt: TGCAGTGCTAGAGACGTGACTTTCTCCTACGAGCAGTACTTC

abundance: few
d_gene: TRBD2
v_gene: TRBV6-2/TRBV6-3
len: 18
j_gene: TRBJ2-7
CDR3aa: CASSSGLAEIHLAYEQYF
CDR3nt: TGTGCCAGCAGTTCTGGACTAGCGGAGATACACCTTGCCTACGAGCAGTACTTC

abundance: .
d_gene: .
v_gene: TRBV29-1
len: 14
j_gene: TRBJ2-7
CDR3aa: CSVELADLSYEQYF
CDR3nt: TGCAGCGTTGAACTGGCAGACCTCTCCTACGAGCAGTACTTC

abundance: .
d_gene: TRBD2
v_gene: TRBV7-2
len: 15
j_gene: TRBJ2-1
CDR3aa: CASLTSGGSYNEQFF
CDR3nt: TGTGCCAGCTTAACTAGCGGGGGCTCCTACAATGAGCAGTTCTTC

abundance: .
d_gene: TRBD2
v_gene: TRBV28
len: 14
j_gene: TRBJ2-1
CDR3aa: CASRFLAGDNEQFF
CDR3nt: TGTGCCAGCAGGTTCTTAGCGGGAGACAATGAGCAGTTCTTC

abundance: few
d_gene: TRBD1
v_gene: TRBV6-8
len: 17
j_gene: TRBJ1-6
CDR3aa: CASSYSMRCRGNSPLHF
CDR3nt: TGTGCCAGCAGTTACTCGATGCGATGCAGGGGGAATTCACCCCTCCACTTT

abundance: many
d_gene: TRBD2
v_gene: TRBV5-1
len: 14
j_gene: TRBJ2-1
CDR3aa: CASSSGLVGNEQFF
CDR3nt: TGCGCCAGCAGCTCGGGACTAGTCGGCAATGAGCAGTTCTTC

abundance: .
d_gene: .
v_gene: TRBV5-1
len: 15
j_gene: TRBJ2-3
CDR3aa: CASSHTREGTDTQYF
CDR3nt: TGCGCCAGCAGCCATACTAGGGAGGGCACAGATACGCAGTATTTT

abundance: .
d_gene: TRBD1
v_gene: TRBV7-8
len: 18
j_gene: TRBJ2-3
CDR3aa: CASSLVVRTGGKADTQYF
CDR3nt: TGTGCCAGCAGCTTAGTTGTCCGGACAGGGGGCAAAGCAGATACGCAGTATTTT

abundance: .
d_gene: .
v_gene: TRBV24-1
len: 16
j_gene: TRBJ2-1
CDR3aa: CATSDLTGASYNEQFF
CDR3nt: TGTGCCACCAGTGATCTGACAGGAGCCTCCTACAATGAGCAGTTCTTC

abundance: .
d_gene: .
v_gene: TRBV25-1
len: 13
j_gene: TRBJ2-2
CDR3aa: CASLGEGTGELFF
CDR3nt: TGTGCCAGTTTGGGAGAAGGCACCGGGGAGCTGTTTTTT

abundance: few
d_gene: .
v_gene: TRBV27
len: 16
j_gene: TRBJ1-1
CDR3aa: CASSQAGAAMNTEAFF
CDR3nt: TGTGCCAGCAGTCAAGCAGGGGCGGCGATGAACACTGAAGCTTTCTTT

abundance: .
d_gene: .
v_gene: TRBV5-1
len: 12
j_gene: TRBJ1-6
CDR3aa: CASLGSNSPLHF
CDR3nt: TGCGCCAGCTTGGGGAGTAATTCACCCCTCCACTTT

abundance: .
d_gene: .
v_gene: TRBV7-2
len: 14
j_gene: TRBJ2-5
CDR3aa: CASHYPGGGETQYF
CDR3nt: TGTGCCAGCCATTACCCGGGGGGCGGGGAGACCCAGTACTTC

abundance: many
d_gene: .
v_gene: TRBV29-1
len: 13
j_gene: TRBJ1-1
CDR3aa: CSVANKMNTEAFF
CDR3nt: TGCAGCGTCGCTAATAAGATGAACACTGAAGCTTTCTTT

abundance: .
d_gene: TRBD2
v_gene: TRBV18
len: 16
j_gene: TRBJ2-1
CDR3aa: CASSPAGTRKSNEQFF
CDR3nt: TGTGCCAGCTCACCGGCTGGGACTAGAAAGTCCAATGAGCAGTTCTTC

abundance: .
d_gene: .
v_gene: TRBV2
len: 14
j_gene: TRBJ2-1
CDR3aa: CASRREKGINEQFF
CDR3nt: TGTGCCAGTCGCCGGGAGAAGGGGATTAATGAGCAGTTCTTC

abundance: .
d_gene: .
v_gene: TRBV12-3/TRBV12-4
len: 12
j_gene: TRBJ2-3
CDR3aa: CASSPLEDTQYF
CDR3nt: TGTGCCAGCAGTCCACTGGAGGATACGCAGTATTTT

abundance: .
d_gene: TRBD1
v_gene: TRBV15
len: 15
j_gene: TRBJ2-7
CDR3aa: CATSRVQTGTYEQYF
CDR3nt: TGTGCCACCAGCAGAGTTCAGACAGGGACCTACGAGCAGTACTTC

abundance: .
d_gene: .
v_gene: TRBV10-2
len: 15
j_gene: TRBJ2-2
CDR3aa: CASSWGRANTGELFF
CDR3nt: TGCGCCAGCAGTTGGGGAAGAGCGAACACCGGGGAGCTGTTTTTT

abundance: .
d_gene: .
v_gene: TRBV28
len: 9
j_gene: TRBJ2-7
CDR3aa: CATHYEQYF
CDR3nt: TGTGCCACCCACTACGAGCAGTACTTC

abundance: .
d_gene: .
v_gene: TRBV12-3/TRBV12-4
len: 16
j_gene: TRBJ2-3
CDR3aa: CASSIGNYRFTDTQYF
CDR3nt: TGTGCCAGCAGTATCGGTAATTACCGTTTCACAGATACGCAGTATTTT

abundance: few
d_gene: TRBD2
v_gene: TRBV12-3/TRBV12-4
len: 17
j_gene: TRBJ2-3
CDR3aa: CASSFAILAGVVDTQYF
CDR3nt: TGTGCCAGCAGTTTCGCTATACTAGCGGGAGTCGTAGATACGCAGTATTTT

abundance: .
d_gene: .
v_gene: TRBV6-1
len: 15
j_gene: TRBJ2-7
CDR3aa: CASSASGGSSYEQYF
CDR3nt: TGTGCCAGCAGTGCCAGCGGAGGCTCCTCCTACGAGCAGTACTTC

abundance: .
d_gene: TRBD1
v_gene: TRBV2
len: 14
j_gene: TRBJ2-2
CDR3aa: CASSGDRGSGELFF
CDR3nt: TGTGCCAGCAGTGGCGACAGGGGGTCTGGGGAGCTGTTTTTT

abundance: .
d_gene: .
v_gene: TRBV12-3/TRBV12-4
len: 15
j_gene: TRBJ1-4
CDR3aa: CASNPEGRWGEKLFF
CDR3nt: TGTGCCAGCAACCCGGAGGGACGGTGGGGGGAAAAACTGTTTTTT

abundance: once
d_gene: .
v_gene: TRBV29-1
len: 16
j_gene: TRBJ2-2
CDR3aa: CSVVGSHGPNTGELFF
CDR3nt: TGCAGCGTTGTTGGCTCCCACGGCCCGAACACCGGGGAGCTGTTTTTT

abundance: many
d_gene: TRBD2
v_gene: TRBV29-1
len: 14
j_gene: TRBJ2-3
CDR3aa: CSVLLAGPTDTQYF
CDR3nt: TGCAGCGTTCTCCTAGCGGGTCCTACAGATACGCAGTATTTT

abundance: .
d_gene: .
v_gene: TRBV29-1
len: 14
j_gene: TRBJ2-1
CDR3aa: CSVFEGWSYNEQFF
CDR3nt: TGCAGCGTTTTTGAGGGTTGGTCCTACAATGAGCAGTTCTTC

abundance: many
d_gene: .
v_gene: TRBV18
len: 13
j_gene: TRBJ2-5
CDR3aa: CASSRGQGETQYF
CDR3nt: TGTGCCAGCTCGAGGGGACAAGGAGAGACCCAGTACTTC

abundance: few
d_gene: .
v_gene: TRBV12-3/TRBV12-4
len: 15
j_gene: TRBJ2-7
CDR3aa: CASSASNQRSYEQYF
CDR3nt: TGTGCCAGCAGCGCCTCGAACCAAAGGTCCTACGAGCAGTACTTC

abundance: many
d_gene: .
v_gene: TRBV7-2
len: 16
j_gene: TRBJ2-7
CDR3aa: CASSLGSPSASYEQYF
CDR3nt: TGTGCCAGCAGCTTAGGTTCGCCTAGTGCCTCCTACGAGCAGTACTTC

abundance: .
d_gene: .
v_gene: TRBV20-1
len: 16
j_gene: TRBJ2-1
CDR3aa: CSARDLIREWGNEQFF
CDR3nt: TGCAGTGCTAGAGATTTAATCCGGGAGTGGGGTAATGAGCAGTTCTTC

abundance: many
d_gene: .
v_gene: TRBV28
len: 12
j_gene: TRBJ2-1
CDR3aa: CASRSTGNEQFF
CDR3nt: TGTGCCAGCAGGTCCACAGGGAATGAGCAGTTCTTC

abundance: .
d_gene: .
v_gene: TRBV28
len: 17
j_gene: TRBJ1-1
CDR3aa: CASSFVFGGRDRAEAFF
CDR3nt: TGTGCCAGCAGTTTCGTCTTTGGAGGCAGGGATAGGGCTGAAGCTTTCTTT

abundance: few
d_gene: .
v_gene: TRBV5-1
len: 13
j_gene: TRBJ1-2
CDR3aa: CASSPTPYDGYTF
CDR3nt: TGCGCCAGCAGCCCCACCCCTTATGATGGCTACACCTTC

abundance: many
d_gene: .
v_gene: TRBV20-1
len: 13
j_gene: TRBJ2-1
CDR3aa: CSARVGAGLEQFF
CDR3nt: TGCAGTGCTAGAGTTGGGGCTGGACTTGAGCAGTTCTTC

abundance: few
d_gene: .
v_gene: TRBV7-8
len: 13
j_gene: TRBJ2-1
CDR3aa: CASSLDGFNEQFF
CDR3nt: TGTGCCAGCAGCTTAGACGGGTTTAATGAGCAGTTCTTC

abundance: many
d_gene: .
v_gene: TRBV6-5
len: 13
j_gene: TRBJ2-7
CDR3aa: CASSRDSYYEQYF
CDR3nt: TGTGCCAGCAGCCGGGACTCCTACTACGAGCAGTACTTC

abundance: few
d_gene: TRBD1
v_gene: TRBV28
len: 15
j_gene: TRBJ2-7
CDR3aa: CASRNPGQGVYEQYF
CDR3nt: TGTGCCAGCAGGAATCCGGGACAGGGGGTTTACGAGCAGTACTTC

abundance: few
d_gene: .
v_gene: TRBV12-3/TRBV12-4
len: 13
j_gene: TRBJ1-1
CDR3aa: CASSLVAGTEAFF
CDR3nt: TGTGCCAGCAGTTTGGTAGCAGGCACTGAAGCTTTCTTT

abundance: .
d_gene: TRBD1
v_gene: TRBV24-1
len: 16
j_gene: TRBJ1-1
CDR3aa: CATSDPRQGASAEAFF
CDR3nt: TGTGCCACCAGTGATCCGAGACAGGGGGCTTCGGCTGAAGCTTTCTTT

abundance: few
d_gene: .
v_gene: TRBV29-1
len: 11
j_gene: TRBJ1-4
CDR3aa: CSVGGDEKLFF
CDR3nt: TGCAGCGTTGGGGGGGATGAAAAACTGTTTTTT

abundance: .
d_gene: .
v_gene: TRBV2
len: 14
j_gene: TRBJ2-3
CDR3aa: CASSPDSSTDTQYF
CDR3nt: TGTGCCAGCAGTCCGGACTCGAGCACAGATACGCAGTATTTT

abundance: few
d_gene: TRBD1
v_gene: TRBV12-3/TRBV12-4
len: 18
j_gene: TRBJ1-1
CDR3aa: CASIHMRGQLNMNTEAFF
CDR3nt: TGTGCCAGCATTCATATGCGGGGACAGCTGAACATGAACACTGAAGCTTTCTTT

abundance: .
d_gene: .
v_gene: TRBV20-1
len: 13
j_gene: TRBJ2-3
CDR3aa: CSARSASPDTQYF
CDR3nt: TGCAGTGCCAGGTCGGCATCTCCAGATACGCAGTATTTT

abundance: many
d_gene: TRBD2
v_gene: TRBV20-1
len: 19
j_gene: TRBJ2-5
CDR3aa: CSARDGKTSGSMRQETQYF
CDR3nt: TGCAGTGCTAGAGATGGAAAGACTAGCGGGTCTATGCGGCAAGAGACCCAGTACTTC

abundance: many
d_gene: .
v_gene: TRBV6-2/TRBV6-3
len: 14
j_gene: TRBJ2-7
CDR3aa: CASSYGPEAEEQYF
CDR3nt: TGTGCCAGCAGTTACGGGCCGGAGGCCGAAGAGCAGTACTTC

abundance: many
d_gene: TRBD2
v_gene: TRBV15
len: 16
j_gene: TRBJ2-1
CDR3aa: CATSRGGGRASNEQFF
CDR3nt: TGTGCCACCAGCAGAGGAGGCGGGAGGGCCTCGAATGAGCAGTTCTTC

abundance: .
d_gene: TRBD1
v_gene: TRBV20-1
len: 16
j_gene: TRBJ2-4
CDR3aa: CSAPRGGTGAANIQYF
CDR3nt: TGCAGTGCTCCCCGAGGCGGGACAGGGGCGGCAAACATTCAGTACTTC